This TCR beta chain was found in a study of cytomegalovirus exposure and HLA in healthy donors. This table comes from immunoSEQ multiplex PCR, and its TCRdb copy is limited to in-frame clones, with some not included. Here the sample spans over 200,000 clones, 80% to 90% being singletons. The CDR3 has 15 residues. Germline-derived CDR1 and CDR2 are LGHNA and YNFKEQ. The ends lost 4 bases at V and 7 bases at J; junction bases unmatched: 9. This TCR was recovered from a woman aged 18-29 years in good health and CMV-seronegative. This chain joins TRBV4-2 and TRBJ2-7; 11 bases match TRBD1. The specimen was PBMCs. DNA for the CDR3: TGTGCCAGCAGCCGAGATCCGGGACAGGGGGTGGAGCAGTACTTC. Protein: CASSRDPGQGVEQYF.